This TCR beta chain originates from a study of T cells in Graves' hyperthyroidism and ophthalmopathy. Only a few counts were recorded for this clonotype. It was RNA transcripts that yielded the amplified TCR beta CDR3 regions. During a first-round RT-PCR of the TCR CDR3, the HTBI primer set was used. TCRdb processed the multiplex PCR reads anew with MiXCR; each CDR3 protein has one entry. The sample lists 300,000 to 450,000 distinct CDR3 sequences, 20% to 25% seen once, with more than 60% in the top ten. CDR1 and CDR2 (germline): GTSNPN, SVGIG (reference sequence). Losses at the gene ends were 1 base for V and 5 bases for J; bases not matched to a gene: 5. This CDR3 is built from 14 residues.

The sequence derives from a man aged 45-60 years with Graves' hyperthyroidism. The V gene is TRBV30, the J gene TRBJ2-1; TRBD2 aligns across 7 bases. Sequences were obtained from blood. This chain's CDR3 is CAWSEGLNDNEQFF. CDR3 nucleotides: TGTGCCTGGAGTGAGGGACTAAACGACAATGAGCAGTTCTTC.